This TCR beta chain emerged from a study of blood T cell repertoires in COVID-19. Libraries were prepared by immunoSEQ multiplex PCR; TCRdb keeps only in-frame clonotypes and omits some of them. The data show roughly 160,000 clones, about 86% seen once. Sequenced material: peripheral blood. The source is a man in his sixties or seventies with active or convalescent COVID-19.

The CDR3 DNA follows: TGTGCCAGTAGTTCGGACAGGGTGGGTGAGCAGTTCTTC. Its translation: CASSSDRVGEQFF. The V call is TRBV19, the J call TRBJ2-1, with TRBD1 matching 8 bases. This CDR3 contains 13 residues. Trimming removed 5 bases from V and 9 bases from J; junction bases left unmatched: 6. Germline V gene data show CDR1 as LNHDA and CDR2 as SQIVND (reference sequence).